The clone carrying this T cell receptor beta chain was counted many times. Its antigen is not identified. This entry belongs to a study of read filtering for tumor transcriptome and immune sequencing. Overall study context: The cohort had about 16 men and under 15 women aged about 45 to 80, mean roughly 70 years. Notes on the study in general: IR-seq captured clonotypes deeper and more reliably than RNA-seq.

From about 400 ng of RNA, a library with molecular barcoded alpha/delta and beta/gamma adaptors was made. In TCRdb, the reads were re-called with MiXCR into one record per CDR3 protein. The sample lists roughly 59,000 distinct CDR3 sequences, roughly 18% seen once, with approximately 10% in the top ten. The CDR3 runs 16 residues. Between the trimmed V and J ends, which lost 4 bases and 4 bases, there was a span of 19 bases. Germline-derived CDR1 and CDR2 are MNHNY and SVGAGI (reference sequence). The chain recombines TRBV6-6 with TRBJ1-2; D is perhaps TRBD1 (5 bases). This TCR was recovered from a donor at least 40 years old with multiple myeloma. Sequenced input: a population of CD138-negative cells sorted from bone marrow. Here the CDR3 DNA reads TGTGCCAGCAGTTCCCACCTCATGGGGGGGGGCTATGGCTACACCTTC. Translated: CASSSHLMGGGYGYTF.